The clone carrying this T cell receptor (beta chain) was counted many times. The CDR3 covers 15 residues. V was trimmed by 6 bases and J by 5 bases, leaving 18 bases between them. Per germline, CDR1 MDHEN and CDR2 SYDVKM. TCRdb called the PCR reads again in MiXCR, with one record for every CDR3 protein. The sample lists just under 650,000 distinct CDR3 sequences; less than 20% were seen once. These data belong to a study of molecular identifiers for immune sequencing clone quantification. The gene calls are TRBV28 and TRBJ2-3, with D tentatively TRBD1 (6 bases). Sequencing was performed on naive CD8+ T cells from blood, with Jurkat cell RNA spiked in. Subset specified: FACS-sorted CD8+CD4-CCR7+CD45RA+ naive T cells. The TCR comes from a human donor in good health. Some libraries in this study had Jurkat cell RNA spiked in. Here the CDR3 reads CASSRTVNNRDTQYF. DNA for the CDR3: TGTGCCAGCAGCCGGACAGTTAATAATAGAGATACGCAGTATTTT.